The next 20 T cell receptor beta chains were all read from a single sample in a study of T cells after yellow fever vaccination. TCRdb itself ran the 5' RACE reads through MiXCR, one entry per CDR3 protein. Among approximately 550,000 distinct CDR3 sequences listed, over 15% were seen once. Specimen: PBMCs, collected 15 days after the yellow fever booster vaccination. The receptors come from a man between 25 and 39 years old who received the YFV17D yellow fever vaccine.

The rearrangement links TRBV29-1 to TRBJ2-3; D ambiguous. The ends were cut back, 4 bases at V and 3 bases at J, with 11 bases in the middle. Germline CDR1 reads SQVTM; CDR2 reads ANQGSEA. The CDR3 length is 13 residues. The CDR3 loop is CSVGGLITDTQYF. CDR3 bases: TGCAGCGTTGGAGGCTTGATTACAGATACGCAGTATTTT.

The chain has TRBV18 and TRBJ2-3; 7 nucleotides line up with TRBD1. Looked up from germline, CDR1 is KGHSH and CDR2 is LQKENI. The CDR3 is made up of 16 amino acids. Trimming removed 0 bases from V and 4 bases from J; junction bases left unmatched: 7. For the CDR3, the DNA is TGTGCCAGCTCACCACCACTTGGACAGGTGGCAGATACGCAGTATTTT. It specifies CASSPPLGQVADTQYF.

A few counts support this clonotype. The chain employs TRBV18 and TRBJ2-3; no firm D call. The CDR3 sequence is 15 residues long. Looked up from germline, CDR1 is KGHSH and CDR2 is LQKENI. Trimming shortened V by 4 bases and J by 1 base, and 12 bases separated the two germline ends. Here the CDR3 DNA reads TGTGCCAGCTCACACGAGGAAGGCCGCACAGATACGCAGTATTTT. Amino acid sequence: CASSHEEGRTDTQYF.

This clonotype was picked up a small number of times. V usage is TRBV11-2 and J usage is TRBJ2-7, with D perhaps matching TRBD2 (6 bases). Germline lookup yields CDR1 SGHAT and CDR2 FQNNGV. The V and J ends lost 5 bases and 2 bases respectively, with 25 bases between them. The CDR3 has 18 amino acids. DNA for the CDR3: TGTGCCAGCAGCCCCCCGGGAAGCGGGTTCGCCAGCCCCTACGAGCAGTACTTC. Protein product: CASSPPGSGFASPYEQYF.

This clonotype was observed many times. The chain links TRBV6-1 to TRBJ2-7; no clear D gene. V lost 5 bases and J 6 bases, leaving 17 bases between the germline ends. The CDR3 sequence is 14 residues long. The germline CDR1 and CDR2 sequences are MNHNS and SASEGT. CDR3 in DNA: TGTGCCAGCAGTCCGGGCGGCGCATCGGCCGAGCAGTACTTC. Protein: CASSPGGASAEQYF.

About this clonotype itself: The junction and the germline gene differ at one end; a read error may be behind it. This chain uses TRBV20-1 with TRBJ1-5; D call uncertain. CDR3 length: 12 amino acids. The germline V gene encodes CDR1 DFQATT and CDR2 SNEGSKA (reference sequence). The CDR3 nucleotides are TGCAGTGCTACCCCATCAGGTCAGCCCCAGCCTTTT. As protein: CSATPSGQPQPF.

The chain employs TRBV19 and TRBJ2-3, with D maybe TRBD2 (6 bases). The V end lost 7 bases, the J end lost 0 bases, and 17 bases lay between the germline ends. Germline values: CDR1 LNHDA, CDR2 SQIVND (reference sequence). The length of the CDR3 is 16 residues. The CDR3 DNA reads TGTGCCAGTACTACGGCTGGGGGGACTAGCACAGATACGCAGTATTTT. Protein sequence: CASTTAGGTSTDTQYF.

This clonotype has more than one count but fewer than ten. DNA for the CDR3: TGTGCCAGCAGCTTAGCGCGTGGACGAGGTAGCGGGAAAGGGAACAATGAGCAGTTCTTC. It codes for CASSLARGRGSGKGNNEQFF. The chain is built from TRBV11-1 and TRBJ2-1, with 8 bases aligning to TRBD2. Germline assignment: CDR1 SGHAT and CDR2 FQDESV (reference sequence). Losses at the gene ends were 0 bases for V and 5 bases for J; bases not matched to a gene: 18. This CDR3 is 20 amino acids long.

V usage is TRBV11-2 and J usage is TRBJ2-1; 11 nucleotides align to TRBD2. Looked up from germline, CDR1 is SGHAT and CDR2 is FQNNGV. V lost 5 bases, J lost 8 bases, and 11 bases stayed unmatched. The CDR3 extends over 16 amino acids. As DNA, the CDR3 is TGTGCCAGCAGCACTCTAGCGGGAGGCGGATTCTATGAGCAGTTCTTC. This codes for CASSTLAGGGFYEQFF.

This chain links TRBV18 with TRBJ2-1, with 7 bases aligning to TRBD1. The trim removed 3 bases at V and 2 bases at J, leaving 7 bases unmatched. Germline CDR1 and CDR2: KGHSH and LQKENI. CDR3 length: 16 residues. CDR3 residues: CASSPPRQGAYNEQFF. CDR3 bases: TGTGCCAGCTCACCCCCACGACAGGGAGCCTACAATGAGCAGTTCTTC. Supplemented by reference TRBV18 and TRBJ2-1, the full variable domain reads NAGVMQNPRHLVRRRGQEARLRCSPMKGHSHVYWYRQLPEEGLKFMVYLQKENIIDESGMPKERFSAEFPKEGPSILRIQQVVRGDSAAYFCASSPPRQGAYNEQFFGPGTRLTVL.

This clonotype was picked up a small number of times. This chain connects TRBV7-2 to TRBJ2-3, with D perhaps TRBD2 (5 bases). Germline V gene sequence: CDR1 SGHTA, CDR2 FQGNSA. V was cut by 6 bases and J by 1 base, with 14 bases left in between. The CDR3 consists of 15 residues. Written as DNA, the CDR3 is TGTGCCAGCAGTCCTAGCAGAACACGCACAGATACGCAGTATTTT. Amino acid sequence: CASSPSRTRTDTQYF.

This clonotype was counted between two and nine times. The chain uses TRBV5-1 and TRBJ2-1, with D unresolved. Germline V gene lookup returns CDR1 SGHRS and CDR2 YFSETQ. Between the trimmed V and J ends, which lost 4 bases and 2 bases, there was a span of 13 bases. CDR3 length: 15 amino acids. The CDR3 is CASSLLRSAYNEQFF. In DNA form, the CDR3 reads TGCGCCAGCAGCCTACTGCGTTCAGCCTACAATGAGCAGTTCTTC.

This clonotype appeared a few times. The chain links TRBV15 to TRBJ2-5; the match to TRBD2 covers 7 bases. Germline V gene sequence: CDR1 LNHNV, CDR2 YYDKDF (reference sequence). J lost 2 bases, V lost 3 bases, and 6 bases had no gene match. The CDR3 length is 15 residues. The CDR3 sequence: CATSSLVGGQETQYF. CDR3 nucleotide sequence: TGTGCCACCAGCAGTTTAGTGGGAGGGCAAGAGACCCAGTACTTC.

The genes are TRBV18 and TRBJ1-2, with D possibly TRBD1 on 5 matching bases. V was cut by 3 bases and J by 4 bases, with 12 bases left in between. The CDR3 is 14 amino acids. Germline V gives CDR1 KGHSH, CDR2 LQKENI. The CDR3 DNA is TGTGCCAGCTCACCTGCTGGGGCAGCCTATGGCTACACCTTC. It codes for CASSPAGAAYGYTF.

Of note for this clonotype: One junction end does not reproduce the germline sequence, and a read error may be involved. As DNA, the CDR3 is TGTGCCAGCACCTTCGGGATCGGACTAGCGGCAAACTTC. Its protein is CASTFGIGLAANF. The chain recombines TRBV12-3 or TRBV12-4 with TRBJ2-7; 10 nucleotides align to TRBD2. The CDR3 runs 13 residues.

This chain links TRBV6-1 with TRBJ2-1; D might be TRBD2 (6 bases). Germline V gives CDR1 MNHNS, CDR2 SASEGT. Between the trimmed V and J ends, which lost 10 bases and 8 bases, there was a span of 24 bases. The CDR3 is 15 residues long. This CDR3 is CATGATGGSRDEQFF. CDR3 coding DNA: TGTGCCACCGGGGCTACCGGAGGGTCTCGGGATGAGCAGTTCTTC.

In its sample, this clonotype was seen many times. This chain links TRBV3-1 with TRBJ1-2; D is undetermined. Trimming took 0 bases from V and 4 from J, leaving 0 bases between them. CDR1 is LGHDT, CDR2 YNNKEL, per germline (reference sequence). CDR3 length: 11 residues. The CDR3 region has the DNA TGTGCCAGCAGCCAAGACTATGGCTACACCTTC. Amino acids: CASSQDYGYTF.

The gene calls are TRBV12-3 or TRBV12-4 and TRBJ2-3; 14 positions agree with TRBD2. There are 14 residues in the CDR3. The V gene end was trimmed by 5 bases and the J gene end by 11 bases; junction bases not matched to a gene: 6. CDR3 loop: CASSPGTSGSEQYF. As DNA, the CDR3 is TGTGCCAGCAGTCCAGGGACTAGCGGGAGCGAGCAGTATTTT.

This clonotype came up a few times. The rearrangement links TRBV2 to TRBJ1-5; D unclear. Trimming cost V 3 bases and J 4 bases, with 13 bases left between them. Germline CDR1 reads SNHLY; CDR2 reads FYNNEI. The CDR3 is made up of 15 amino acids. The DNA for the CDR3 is TGTGCCAGCAGTGATAGACTCGGGATAAATCAGCCCCAGCATTTT. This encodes CASSDRLGINQPQHF.

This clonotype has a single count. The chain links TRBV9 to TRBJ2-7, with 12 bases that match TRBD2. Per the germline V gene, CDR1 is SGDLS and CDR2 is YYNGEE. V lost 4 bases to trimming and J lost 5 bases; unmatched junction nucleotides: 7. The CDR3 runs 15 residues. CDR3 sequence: CASSPRLAGADEQYF. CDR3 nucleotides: TGTGCCAGCAGCCCCCGACTAGCGGGAGCCGACGAGCAGTACTTC.